This T cell receptor (beta chain) was captured by sequencing in a study of blood T cell repertoires in COVID-19. The overall study: Samples came from the United States, Italy and Spain, spanning acute and convalescent COVID-19. PBMCs, B-cell-depleted T cells, or T cells were the source of the cDNA or gDNA that made up the material.

Trimming took 1 base from V and 10 from J, leaving 14 bases between them. CDR1 is SEHNR, CDR2 FQNEAQ, per germline (reference sequence). The CDR3 extends over 14 amino acids. TCRdb keeps only in-frame clones here, not all; method: immunoSEQ multiplex PCR. Altogether approximately 67,000 clones are present, roughly 82% being singletons, with the ten largest covering approximately 6.6%. The TCR comes from a man aged 60 to 75 with acute or convalescent COVID-19. The genes are TRBV7-9 and TRBJ2-1; D is perhaps TRBD2 (5 bases). Specimen: peripheral blood. This CDR3 reads CASSLGRNPGEQFF. The DNA of the CDR3 is TGTGCCAGCAGCTTAGGGAGGAATCCAGGCGAGCAGTTCTTC.